This T cell receptor beta chain was identified in a study of beta chain features in type 1 diabetes. Expressed TCRB transcripts were sequenced because the entire RNA isolate underwent reverse transcription. Libraries were prepared by immunoSEQ multiplex PCR; TCRdb keeps only in-frame clonotypes and omits some of them. The sample lists 300,000 to 350,000 clones, roughly 8% occurring once. This clone was detected a few times. Sequencing used central memory CD4+ T cells from blood. The sequence was obtained from a woman under 30 in good health.

CDR3: CASKTSNGADTQYF. As DNA, the CDR3 is TGTGCCAGCAAAACTAGCAATGGGGCAGATACGCAGTATTTT. The gene calls are TRBV6-6 and TRBJ2-3, with a tentative D call TRBD2 (6 bases). The CDR3 runs 14 residues. The V end was cut by 7 bases, the J end by 4 bases, with 15 bases between. Germline CDR1 and CDR2: MNHNY and SVGAGI (reference sequence).